The rows below give T cell receptor beta chains drawn from one sample of a study of vaccination effects on CD4 cells after COVID-19. Antigen specificity for these receptors is unknown. Clones were read by immunoSEQ multiplex PCR, and TCRdb kept only the in-frame ones, dropping some. This table has under 50,000 clones, 55% to 75% appearing once. The source material was CD4+ T cells from PBMCs cultured without peptide, sampled before COVID-19 vaccination. The receptors stem from a human donor who received a COVID-19 vaccine. Each CDR3 is given with its conserved first and last residue. D genes are given only for firm matches. Part of the rows lack a size; the others show once, few, many or a class for expanded clones.

>.|TRBV27|TRBJ2-1|.
CASSSYANNEQFF
TGTGCCAGCAGTTCCTACGCGAACAATGAGCAGTTCTTC
>TRBD1|TRBV5-1|TRBJ1-4|.
CASSPGQGGLFF
TGCGCCAGCAGCCCAGGACAGGGAGGACTGTTTTTT
>.|TRBV25-1|TRBJ1-1|.
CASSITGRSTEAFF
TGTGCCAGCAGTATCACAGGCCGGAGCACTGAAGCTTTCTTT
>.|TRBV7-3|TRBJ2-3|once
CASSKGAGTTDTQYF
TGTGCCAGCAGCAAGGGGGCGGGGACCACAGATACGCAGTATTTT
>TRBD1|TRBV9|TRBJ1-2|few
CASTTPGGNYGYTF
TGTGCCAGCACCACGCCAGGGGGGAACTATGGCTACACCTTC
>TRBD2|TRBV9|TRBJ2-1|.
CASSPSPGTSGNEQFF
TGTGCCAGCAGCCCAAGCCCCGGGACTAGCGGCAATGAGCAGTTCTTC
>TRBD2|TRBV7-2|TRBJ2-5|.
CASSFLGGGALETQYF
TGTGCCAGCAGCTTCCTTGGCGGGGGGGCCTTGGAGACCCAGTACTTC
>.|TRBV7-3|TRBJ2-3|.
CASSSGASTDTQYF
TGTGCCAGCAGCTCCGGGGCGAGCACAGATACGCAGTATTTT
>.|TRBV12-5|TRBJ1-1|.
CASGLGLGRSTEAFF
TGTGCTAGTGGTTTGGGGCTGGGCAGGTCCACTGAAGCTTTCTTT
>.|TRBV29-1|TRBJ1-3|.
CSAGDSLSSGNTIYF
TGCAGCGCCGGTGACAGTCTCAGCTCTGGAAACACCATATATTTT
>.|TRBV4-1|TRBJ1-1|.
CASSSNHGANTEAFF
TGCGCCAGCAGCTCCAATCACGGAGCGAACACTGAAGCTTTCTTT
>.|TRBV24-1|TRBJ2-5|.
CATSELARETQYF
TGTGCCACCAGTGAACTAGCTAGAGAGACCCAGTACTTC
>.|TRBV4-1|TRBJ2-7|.
CASSQYLSSTDEQYF
TGCGCCAGCAGCCAATATCTCTCTAGCACGGACGAGCAGTACTTC